Listed below are T cell receptor beta chains from one sample, sequenced in a study of PD-L1 blockade in urothelial cancer. Libraries were prepared by immunoSEQ multiplex PCR; TCRdb keeps only in-frame clonotypes and omits some of them. The sample carries around 86,000 clones, approximately 80% recorded once. Specimen: PBMCs, collected around atezolizumab (anti-PD-L1) treatment. Receptors were obtained from a man aged 35-49 years with urothelial cancer. Each CDR3 is given with its conserved first and last residue. The order of the fields is D gene, J gene, clone size, V gene, CDR3 DNA, CDR3 protein. A D gene is named only where the DNA matches it firmly. Size values are once, few and many counts, or a class for expanded clones, and some rows have none.

NA TRBJ1-1 once TRBV28 TGTGCCAGCAGCCGCAGGGCTTTACGTGAAGCTTTCTTT CASSRRALREAFF
NA TRBJ1-5 NA TRBV28 TGTGCCAGCAGGGTGTCAGGGAACAATCAGCCCCAGCATTTT CASRVSGNNQPQHF
NA TRBJ2-1 NA TRBV7-8 TGTGCCAGCAGCTCGACAGCCTTGCTGGACAATGAGCAGTTCTTC CASSSTALLDNEQFF
TRBD1 TRBJ2-7 NA TRBV9 TGTGCCAGCAGCCCACAGGACAGGCCTACCTACGAGCAGTACTTC CASSPQDRPTYEQYF
NA TRBJ1-4 NA TRBV6-1 TGTGCCAGCAGTGAAGCCTGGACACGGACTAATGAAAAACTGTTTTTT CASSEAWTRTNEKLFF
TRBD2 TRBJ2-2 NA TRBV25-1 TGTGCCAGCAGTGGTGGCTCGGGACTAGCGAGAACCGGGGAGCTGTTTTTT CASSGGSGLARTGELFF
NA TRBJ2-2 NA TRBV6-4 TGTGCCAGCAGTGACTCGAGCGGCGGGGAGCTGTTTTTT CASSDSSGGELFF
NA TRBJ2-5 NA TRBV18 TGTGCCAGCTCACCAGAGGAGTTGCAGTACTTC CASSPEELQYF
NA TRBJ2-7 NA TRBV9 TGTGCCAGCAGCGTCGCCGGGACTGGCCCCTACGAGCAGTACTTC CASSVAGTGPYEQYF
NA TRBJ1-1 NA TRBV9 TGTGCCAGCAGCGGACTGACAGGTGGGAACACTGAAGCTTTCTTT CASSGLTGGNTEAFF
NA TRBJ1-1 NA TRBV25-1 TGTGCCAGCAGTACCGCAAGTGGCGCTTTCTTT CASSTASGAFF
TRBD2 TRBJ2-1 NA TRBV4-1 TGCGCCAGCAGCCAAGAGGCTAGCGGCAATGAGCAGTTCTTC CASSQEASGNEQFF
NA TRBJ2-2 NA TRBV19 TGTGCCAGTACTAGGGACTTTTACACCGGGGAGCTGTTTTTT CASTRDFYTGELFF
NA TRBJ2-1 NA TRBV29-1 TGCAGCGTTCGTACAGGGAATGAGCAGTTCTTC CSVRTGNEQFF
TRBD2 TRBJ2-3 once TRBV27 TGTGCCAGCAGTTCGCCCCGGACTAGCGCCACAGATACGCAGTATTTT CASSSPRTSATDTQYF
NA TRBJ1-1 NA TRBV21-1 TGTGCCAGCAGCCTAACACCATCCCCTCTAGTGAACACTGAAGCTTTCTTT CASSLTPSPLVNTEAFF
NA TRBJ2-2 NA TRBV29-1 TGCAGCGTTGACCTCTCCGGGGAGCTGTTTTTT CSVDLSGELFF
TRBD1 TRBJ2-2 NA TRBV19 TGTGCCAGTAGGCCACAGGGGGCGAACACCGGGGAGCTGTTTTTT CASRPQGANTGELFF
TRBD1 TRBJ2-5 NA TRBV6-1 TGTGCCAGCAGTGATGGCCGGGACAGGGGTGTGACCCAGTACTTC CASSDGRDRGVTQYF
TRBD2 TRBJ2-7 NA TRBV4-1 TGCGCCAGCAGCCAAGATAGGACTAGCGGGAGGTTCTACGAGCAGTACTTC CASSQDRTSGRFYEQYF
NA TRBJ2-1 NA TRBV19 TGTGCCAGCAGAACTAGCCTCCCTTACAATGAGCAGTTCTTC CASRTSLPYNEQFF
TRBD2 TRBJ2-1 NA TRBV11-1 TGTGCCAGCAGCTTAGGGGCTAGCGGGAGGGGACCGAACAATGAGCAGTTCTTC CASSLGASGRGPNNEQFF
NA TRBJ2-7 once TRBV9 TGTGCCAGCAGCCCCTCCGAGGGTCGTCAGTACTTC CASSPSEGRQYF
TRBD1 TRBJ1-1 NA TRBV18 TGTGCCAGCTCAACAGGGGCGGGCACTGAAGCTTTCTTT CASSTGAGTEAFF
NA TRBJ1-1 NA TRBV19 TGTGCCAGTAGTATGAGGGTCCGGTGGGACACTGAAGCTTTCTTT CASSMRVRWDTEAFF
NA TRBJ1-5 few TRBV2 TGTGCCATTGGAGGGGGGGGACATCAGCCCCAGCATTTT CAIGGGGHQPQHF
NA TRBJ2-7 NA TRBV30 TGTGCCTGGAGAGTTTCGTGGGCACTCTCCTACGAGCAGTACTTC CAWRVSWALSYEQYF
TRBD2 TRBJ2-2 few TRBV7-2 TGTGCCAGCAGCTTTGGGACTAGCGGGAGAAGGTTGGGAGGGGAGCTGTTTTTT CASSFGTSGRRLGGELFF
NA TRBJ1-2 NA TRBV5-6 TGTGCCAGCAGCCCCGGGTCGGACAGAAGTAACTATGGCTACACCTTC CASSPGSDRSNYGYTF
NA TRBJ2-2 NA TRBV5-5 TGTGCCAGCAGCTTTGAGGGCCCCGGGGAGCTGTTTTTT CASSFEGPGELFF
TRBD1 TRBJ1-2 NA TRBV6-5 TGTGCCAGCAGTCGACAGGGTTTAGCCTATGGCTACACCTTC CASSRQGLAYGYTF
NA TRBJ1-2 NA TRBV5-4 TGTGCCAGCAGCTTGTTATCAGGGAGGGGGAACTATGGCTACACCTTC CASSLLSGRGNYGYTF
NA TRBJ2-5 NA TRBV27 TGTGCCAGCAGTGAACCGGGACAAAAAGAGACCCAGTACTTC CASSEPGQKETQYF
TRBD1 TRBJ1-2 NA TRBV27 TGTGCCAGCAGTGACCGGGACAGCTATGGCTACACCTTC CASSDRDSYGYTF
NA TRBJ2-7 NA TRBV27 TGTGCCAGCAGTTTCGGATCCGAGGCACCGCACGAGCAGTACTTC CASSFGSEAPHEQYF
NA TRBJ1-2 once TRBV28 TGTGCCAGCAGCCTTCCGGGGGTATCTAGAGGCTACACCTTC CASSLPGVSRGYTF
TRBD2 TRBJ2-4 NA TRBV5-1 TGCGCCAGCAGGGCTTCGCTAGCGGGAGAAAACATTCAGTACTTC CASRASLAGENIQYF
NA TRBJ1-5 NA TRBV9 TGTGCCAGCAGCGCCGGGGGGGGTACCGGCAATCAGCCCCAGCATTTT CASSAGGGTGNQPQHF
NA TRBJ2-3 NA TRBV5-6 TGTGCCAGCCGGGGAGCGGCTACCACAGATACGCAGTATTTT CASRGAATTDTQYF
NA TRBJ1-1 NA TRBV5-6 TGTGCCAGCAGCTCGGGAGTGCTCAGCACTGAAGCTTTCTTT CASSSGVLSTEAFF
NA TRBJ1-1 NA TRBV2 TGTGCCAGCCTCCTTCGTGAGGGACACAATGAAGCTTTCTTT CASLLREGHNEAFF
TRBD1 TRBJ2-3 NA TRBV2 TGTGCCAGCAGTCTCACAGGGACAGCCGATACGCAGTATTTT CASSLTGTADTQYF
NA TRBJ1-5 NA TRBV6-6 TGTGCCAGCAGTTACGGGCAGGGTAGCAATCAGCCCCAGCATTTT CASSYGQGSNQPQHF
NA TRBJ1-2 NA TRBV6-5 TGTGCCAGCAGTGATCCACAGCTCTATGGCTACACCTTC CASSDPQLYGYTF
TRBD2 TRBJ2-3 NA TRBV9 TGTGCCAGCAGCGTGTGGGAGGGGAAGAGGACAGATACGCAGTATTTT CASSVWEGKRTDTQYF